This TCR beta chain appears in the sequencing data of a study of blood T cell repertoires in COVID-19. Looking at the study overall: The analysed material was cDNA or gDNA that came from T cells, B-cell-depleted T cells, or PBMCs.

This CDR3 spans 14 amino acids. V trimming: 5 bases; J trimming: 5 bases; junction bases outside the gene matches: 8. The germline CDR1 and CDR2 sequences are SGHAT and FQNNGV. As handled by the study authors: By means of reference gene primer amplification, nucleated cell counts were estimated. Here immunoSEQ multiplex PCR was the method, and the copy in TCRdb shows in-frame clones only, minus some. V, J and clone size are taken as reported in that table, and D and trimming were inferred from the DNA itself. This sample has 200,000 to 300,000 clones, with just under 90% found just once. This clone was seen once.

This clonotype originated in a woman aged 40 to 50 with acute or convalescent COVID-19. The specimen was peripheral blood. The genes are TRBV11-2 and TRBJ1-1; 7 nucleotides agree with TRBD1. This CDR3 reads CASSQSRGLTEAFF. The CDR3 DNA follows: TGTGCCAGCAGCCAAAGTAGGGGGCTAACTGAAGCTTTCTTT.